This T cell receptor beta chain was sequenced for a study of T-cell reconstitution after alpha-beta-depleted transplantation in children. This clonotype was detected many times. The V and J ends lost 7 bases and 5 bases respectively, with 11 bases between them. The CDR3 extends over 13 amino acids. Per the germline V gene, CDR1 is SGHAT and CDR2 is FQNNGV. The TCRbeta library was prepared with unique molecular identifiers. TCRdb analysed the PCR reads with MiXCR anew, one entry per CDR3 protein. Of about 400,000 distinct CDR3 sequences listed, roughly 20% are singletons. This sequence originates from a human donor who donated a stem cell graft to a child with acute myeloid leukemia. V gene TRBV11-2 combines with J gene TRBJ2-2; D ambiguous. Source: PBMCs from the stem cell graft donor, taken from the stem cell graft. CDR3 region: CASNLGVTGELFF. In DNA, the CDR3 is TGTGCCAGCAACTTGGGCGTTACCGGGGAGCTGTTTTTT.